The rows below give T cell receptor beta chains drawn from one sample of a study of human T cells and chemical hapten exposure. Using its own MiXCR run on the RACE reads, TCRdb lists one record per CDR3 protein. The data contain 95,000 or so distinct CDR3 sequences, about 11% of them singletons. The sequences come from whole blood, collected in connection with sensitization to the hapten diphenylcyclopropenone (DPC). These receptors were collected from a man aged 40-50 years with alopecia areata. Some clones in this sample may be carry-over from other donors' samples. Both conserved end residues are part of each CDR3. D genes are given only for firm matches. Size is omitted from some rows. Given values are once, few, many or a class for expanded clones.

NA,TRBV5-1,15,NA,TRBJ2-1,CASKTSQNPYNEQFF,TGCGCCAGTAAAACCTCCCAGAACCCCTACAATGAGCAGTTCTTC
NA,TRBV3-1,15,few,TRBJ2-2,CASSQSAMNTGELFF,TGTGCCAGCAGCCAATCGGCAATGAACACCGGGGAGCTGTTTTTT
NA,TRBV28,14,many,TRBJ2-3,CASRAGQRTDTQYF,TGTGCCAGCAGAGCTGGACAGCGCACAGATACGCAGTATTTT
NA,TRBV5-4,15,few,TRBJ2-3,CASSRGGQGSDTQYF,TGTGCCAGCAGCCGCGGCGGGCAGGGGTCAGATACGCAGTATTTT
TRBD2,TRBV12-3/TRBV12-4,13,NA,TRBJ2-5,CASVPGGRETQYF,TGTGCCAGCGTACCGGGAGGAAGAGAGACCCAGTACTTC
TRBD2,TRBV25-1,14,NA,TRBJ2-3,CASGTSGSVDTQYF,TGTGCCAGTGGGACTAGCGGGAGTGTGGATACGCAGTATTTT
NA,TRBV20-1,14,NA,TRBJ2-3,CSSLDGGYTDTQYF,TGCAGTTCCTTAGACGGAGGCTACACAGATACGCAGTATTTT
TRBD2,TRBV27,13,NA,TRBJ2-1,CASSWLAGDEQFF,TGTGCCAGCAGTTGGCTAGCGGGAGATGAGCAGTTCTTC
NA,TRBV10-3,14,NA,TRBJ2-3,CAIPTGEGADTQYF,TGTGCCATTCCTACAGGGGAGGGCGCAGATACGCAGTATTTT
NA,TRBV29-1,13,few,TRBJ1-4,CSGRESGNEKLFF,TGCAGCGGTAGGGAGTCGGGTAATGAAAAACTGTTTTTT
NA,TRBV6-4,13,NA,TRBJ1-5,CASSGLAGGPQHF,TGTGCCAGCAGTGGCCTGGCCGGGGGGCCCCAGCATTTT